Many counts were recorded for the clone carrying this TCR beta chain. Its antigen is unidentified. CDR1 and CDR2 from the germline V gene are MNHNS and SASEGT. This CDR3 contains 15 residues. The ends were cut back, 6 bases at V and 9 bases at J, with 21 bases in the middle. This sample is part of a study of T cells in Graves' hyperthyroidism and ophthalmopathy. Clinical symptoms, serum thyroxine and TRAb, thyroid ultrasound and orbital computed tomography together formed the diagnostic basis. General observations from the study: Ophthalmopathy was told apart from stable hyperthyroidism by a 13 V-J model. Model predictions of ophthalmopathy came a median roughly 6.4 months before onset.

Using RNA transcripts as the source, TCR beta CDR3 regions were amplified. The HTBI set primed first-round TCR CDR3 RT-PCR. A single record per CDR3 protein comes from TCRdb applying MiXCR to the multiplex PCR reads. Of fewer than 450,000 distinct CDR3 sequences in the sample, over 13% were seen once. This receptor was identified in a man in his fifties or sixties with Graves' ophthalmopathy. The sequenced sample consisted of blood. The rearrangement joins TRBV6-1 to TRBJ2-1, with D tentatively TRBD2 (5 bases). The CDR3 DNA reads as TGTGCCAGCAGACGGACTCCCGATTTAGTATCTGAGCAGTTCTTC. This sequence encodes CASRRTPDLVSEQFF.